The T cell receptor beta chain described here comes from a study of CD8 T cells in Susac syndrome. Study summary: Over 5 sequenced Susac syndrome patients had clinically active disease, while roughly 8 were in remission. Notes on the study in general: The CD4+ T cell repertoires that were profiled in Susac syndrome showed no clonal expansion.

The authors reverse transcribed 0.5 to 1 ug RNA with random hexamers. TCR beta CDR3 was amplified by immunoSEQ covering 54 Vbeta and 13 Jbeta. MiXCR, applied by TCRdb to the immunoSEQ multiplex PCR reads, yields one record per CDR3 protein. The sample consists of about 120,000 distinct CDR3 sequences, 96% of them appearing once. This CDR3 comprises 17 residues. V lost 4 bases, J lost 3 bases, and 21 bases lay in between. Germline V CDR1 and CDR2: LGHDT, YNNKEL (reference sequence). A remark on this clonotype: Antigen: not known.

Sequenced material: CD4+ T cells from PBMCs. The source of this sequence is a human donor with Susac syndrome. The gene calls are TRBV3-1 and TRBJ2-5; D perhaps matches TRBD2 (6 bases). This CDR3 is CASSRNPAGTQEETQYF. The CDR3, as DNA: TGTGCCAGCAGCCGGAATCCTGCCGGGACTCAGGAAGAGACCCAGTACTTC.